This T cell receptor beta chain comes out of a study of blood T cell repertoires in COVID-19. Study summary: COVID-19 samples from acute and convalescent phases originated in the United States, Italy and Spain.

In its sample, this clone was seen a few times. In the source study's methods: Nucleated cell number was recorded as an estimate derived from reference gene primer amplification. Clones were read by immunoSEQ multiplex PCR, and TCRdb kept only the in-frame ones, dropping some. The V and J calls and the clone size are those of that table, but D and trimming were determined from the DNA. This table has about 130,000 clones, around 81% appearing once. J lost 5 bases, V lost 4 bases, and 14 bases had no gene match. CDR3 length: 18 residues. Per the germline V gene, CDR1 is SGHKS and CDR2 is YYEKEE (reference sequence).

The receptor comes from a man aged 40-49 years with active or convalescent COVID-19. The specimen was peripheral blood. V usage is TRBV5-5 and J usage is TRBJ2-1; 11 bases match TRBD2. Here the CDR3 DNA reads TGTGCCAGCAGCGCACTCCCCGCTAGCGGGGGGACGAACAATGAGCAGTTCTTC. It yields the protein CASSALPASGGTNNEQFF.